Each of the 8 T cell receptor beta chains below was sequenced from the same sample in a study of cytomegalovirus exposure and HLA in healthy donors. The PCR used 60 Vbeta and 13 Jbeta primers. TCRdb keeps only in-frame clones here, not all; method: immunoSEQ multiplex PCR. The repertoire includes 90,000 to 150,000 clones, around 81% of them detected once, and roughly 2.2% sits in the top ten. Sequenced: PBMCs. Receptors originate from a woman in her thirties or forties in good health and CMV-seronegative.

This clone was seen a single time. The chain is built from TRBV18 and TRBJ1-2, with 9 nucleotides matching TRBD1. The CDR3 has 17 residues. V dropped 5 bases and J dropped 0; count of bases not matched to a gene: 10. Germline V gene lookup returns CDR1 KGHSH and CDR2 LQKENI. This CDR3 reads CASSTRTGVEANYGYTF. CDR3 DNA: TGTGCCAGCTCAACCAGGACAGGGGTCGAGGCTAACTATGGCTACACCTTC.

The genes are TRBV27 and TRBJ1-4; D is unresolved. The CDR3 is made up of 13 amino acids. Germline V gives CDR1 MNHEY, CDR2 SMNVEV (reference sequence). V lost 7 bases and J 3 bases, leaving 9 bases between the germline ends. The CDR3 bases are TGTGCCAGCACGAGGAGCTCTAATGAAAAACTGTTTTTT. It translates to CASTRSSNEKLFF.

J is TRBJ2-2 and V is TRBV27; TRBD2 agrees at 7 bases. Germline V lookup: CDR1 MNHEY, CDR2 SMNVEV (reference sequence). The V segment lost 2 bases and the J segment 7 bases; nucleotides outside the gene matches: 10. CDR3 length: 16 amino acids. The CDR3 coding sequence is TGTGCCAGCAGTTTAACGTACGGCCCGGGGGGCGGGGAGCTGTTTTTT. Its protein is CASSLTYGPGGGELFF.

This chain joins TRBV9 and TRBJ1-3, with a tentative D call TRBD1 (6 bases). The CDR3 has 14 amino acids. Germline values: CDR1 SGDLS, CDR2 YYNGEE. V shed 4 bases and J shed 4 bases, with 12 bases lying between them. The CDR3: CASSNRQDGNTIYF. The CDR3 DNA reads as TGTGCCAGCAGCAACCGACAGGACGGAAACACCATATATTTT.

This clone came up a few times. The rearrangement uses TRBV4-3 and TRBJ2-3; 9 bases fit TRBD1. Looked up from germline, CDR1 is LGHNA and CDR2 is YSLEER. V was pared by 1 base and J by 3 bases, with 8 bases of the junction left unmatched. The length of the CDR3 is 17 residues. CDR3 nucleotide sequence: TGCGCCAGCAGCCAAGCCTCCGGACAGGGGCGGACAGATACGCAGTATTTT. Its translation: CASSQASGQGRTDTQYF.

The chain has TRBV6-5 and TRBJ1-1, with D hard to call. V lost 2 bases and J 2 bases, leaving 12 bases between the germline ends. The CDR3 loop spans 15 amino acids. The germline V gene has CDR1 MNHEY and CDR2 SVGAGI. Written as DNA, the CDR3 is TGTGCCAGCAGTTACAGGGCCGCGGGAAACACTGAAGCTTTCTTT. Translation: CASSYRAAGNTEAFF.

The table lists this clone with a count of one. The chain recombines TRBV7-3 with TRBJ2-2; 11 bases agree with TRBD2. Looked up from germline, CDR1 is SGHTA and CDR2 is FQGTGA. This CDR3 region has 16 residues. Unmatched junction bases numbered 3, after V lost 2 bases and J lost 4 bases. The CDR3 sequence: CASSLGGTSGTGELFF. Here the CDR3 DNA reads TGTGCCAGCAGCTTAGGTGGGACTAGCGGCACCGGGGAGCTGTTTTTT.

This clone occurred a few times. The CDR3 region is CASSGNGETQYF. The CDR3 bases are TGTGCCAGCAGCGGTAACGGAGAGACCCAGTACTTC. The genes are TRBV7-8 and TRBJ2-5; D is unclear. The V end was cut by 5 bases, the J end by 4 bases, with 8 bases between. The CDR3 has 12 residues. Germline CDR1 and CDR2: SGHVS and FQNEAQ.